This entry describes one T cell receptor (beta chain). The clone's antigen remains unknown. The data were obtained in a study of CXCR3-negative and CXCR3-positive naive CD8 T cells (dated by TCRdb to between 2017 and 2020). Notes on the research overall: In total, 120 million to 150 million TRB reads were obtained, which works out to roughly 1.5 +/- 0.3 million reads per library. Diversity and physicochemical repertoire analyses were performed on about ten donors pooled from two independent experiments. Naive subsets from a handful of donors and memory cells from 3 donors were included in the TRBV-TRBJ cluster analysis. Here is what the overall study found, with its caveats: Because surface CD5, which is linked to self-reactivity in mice, was comparable between the naive subsets, TCR interaction strength was also inferred from TRB CDR3 physicochemical properties. Compared with CXCR3-negative naive cells, CXCR3-positive naive cells had TRB CDR3s with higher hydrophobicity (lower Kidera factor 4), lower energy, and higher strength and volume indices. Similar TRBV-TRBJ usage was shown by naive CXCR3-negative and CXCR3-positive cells from the same donor, whereas distinct patterns were shown by memory cells. Freshly isolated PBMCs were used for most assays because CXCR3 expression went down partially after cryopreservation. Repertoire diversity was comparably high in both naive subsets but much lower in memory CD8+ T cells.

Taken from cysteine to phenylalanine, the CDR3 has 17 residues. No DNA is recorded. CDR1 and CDR2 are read off the germline V gene as MGHRA and YSYEKL. The sequencing machine was a NextSeq 550. The Human TCR Profiling Kit (MiLaboratory) was used to make UMI-labeled 5' RACE TRB cDNA libraries. The full amount of extracted RNA was used for cDNA synthesis, and the full amount of resulting cDNA was used for PCR amplification. Libraries were prepared in parallel with an identical number of PCR cycles. The source study handled its data this way. MIGEC and MiXCR extracted about 50,000 +/- 10,000 unique UMI-labeled TRB cDNA molecules per library, requiring at least two reads per UMI. Each library averaged roughly 36,000 +/- 9,600 functional in-frame TRB CDR3 nucleotide clonotypes without stop codons. Diversity metrics, including normalized Shannon-Wiener and Chao1, were computed in VDJtools after downsampling to 5000 UMI-labeled TRB molecules per sample. VDJtools computed clonotype-size-weighted physicochemical properties of the central five CDR3 residues: interaction energy, strength, volume and Kidera factor 4. TCRdb reprocessed the reads and lists each CDR3 protein sequence as a single entry, with no DNA. None of the V and J calls come from the authors' own analysis; TCRdb made them. This sample's clone table shows about 130,000 distinct CDR3 sequences. The ten largest clones add up to 0.29% of the sample.

Each CD8+ T cell subset was flow-sorted in triplicate, and 300,000 or so cells per subset were placed directly into RLT lysis buffer. To keep memory contaminants out, a stringent definition of naive CD8+ T cells was applied: CD45RO-CCR7+CD27+CD95-. Peripheral blood mononuclear cells were isolated from buffy coats by standard density gradient centrifugation. A FACSAria III was used to flow-sort naive CXCR3-negative and CXCR3-positive CD8+ T cells. An RNeasy Mini Kit was used to extract total RNA from the sorted cells. The sample consisted of naive CXCR3- CD8+ T cells from blood. Per the publication, the cell subset or site label means: CD45RO-CCR7+CD27+CD95- naive CD8+ T cells lacking CXCR3 (TNR3-). This receptor was identified in a human donor in good health. Some clones in this sample may be carry-over from other donors' samples. Here the chain combines TRBV4-1 and TRBJ2-1; TCRdb names TRBD2, which stays unverified in the absence of DNA. The CDR3 protein: CASSQVGHSGGLGEQFF.